What follows are 8 T cell receptor beta chains derived from one specimen sequenced in a study of T cells in Graves' hyperthyroidism and ophthalmopathy. Regions amplified from RNA transcripts were the TCR beta CDR3 regions. First-round RT-PCR with HTBI primers amplified the TCR CDR3 region. TCRdb re-derived calls from the multiplex PCR reads in MiXCR, one entry per CDR3 protein. The sample lists around 340,000 distinct CDR3 sequences, roughly 17% occurring once. The sequencing sample was made of blood. The receptors derive from a man aged 25-40 years with Graves' hyperthyroidism.

This clonotype was picked up a small number of times. V gene TRBV29-1 combines with J gene TRBJ2-3; possibly TRBD2 for D (6 bases). This CDR3 has 14 residues. Germline CDR1 and CDR2: SQVTM and ANQGSEA. The germline V and J ends were trimmed by 3 bases and 0 bases, with 10 bases remaining between them. The CDR3 DNA follows: TGCAGCGTTGAGGGACTCTCCAGCACAGATACGCAGTATTTT. Translated, it gives CSVEGLSSTDTQYF.

This clonotype was counted at least ten times. The chain uses TRBV7-2 and TRBJ1-3, with 7 bases aligning to TRBD1. Trimming cost V 7 bases and J 0 bases; bases outside gene matches: 6. Germline CDR1 is SGHTA and CDR2 is FQGNSA. This CDR3 contains 15 residues. The CDR3 DNA sequence: TGTGCCAGCACATTTAGACAGGGCTCTGGAAACACCATATATTTT. This codes for CASTFRQGSGNTIYF.

This clonotype was observed a handful of times. The rearrangement uses TRBV29-1 and TRBJ2-2; weak D call: TRBD2 (6 bases). Germline V gives CDR1 SQVTM, CDR2 ANQGSEA. This CDR3 region has 12 residues. V gave up 5 bases and J gave up 8 bases, with 12 bases separating them. In nucleotides, the CDR3 is TGCAGCGTTCGGGGCGGGGCAGGGGAGCTGTTTTTT. Amino acids: CSVRGGAGELFF.

The chain couples TRBV9 to TRBJ2-3; unclear D gene. This CDR3 contains 16 residues. Germline V lookup: CDR1 SGDLS, CDR2 YYNGEE. V gave up 4 bases and J gave up 2 bases, with 17 bases separating them. The CDR3 nucleotides are TGTGCCAGCAGCCCCTCACAGTGGGTCTTCACAGATACGCAGTATTTT. This translates into CASSPSQWVFTDTQYF.

This clonotype was seen repeatedly, ten times or more. The V and J genes are TRBV20-1 and TRBJ2-5; 7 bases line up with TRBD2. V shed 6 bases, J shed 1 base, and the junction held 5 bases outside the gene matches. This CDR3 spans 13 amino acids. CDR1 and CDR2 from the germline V gene are DFQATT and SNEGSKA (reference sequence). CDR3 nucleotides: TGCAGTGCCAGACTAGCAGTCCAAGAGACCCAGTACTTC. Translating it yields CSARLAVQETQYF.

This clonotype was observed a few times. J is TRBJ2-1 and V is TRBV24-1; the match to TRBD1 covers 8 bases. The germline gives CDR1 KGHDR, CDR2 SFDVKD. The CDR3 has 15 amino acids. V shed 4 bases, J shed 7 bases, and the junction held 8 bases outside the gene matches. The CDR3, as DNA: TGTGCCACCAGTGACCCGGGACAGGCTGTAAATGAGCAGTTCTTC. This encodes CATSDPGQAVNEQFF.

In its sample, this clonotype was seen many times. This sequence joins TRBV20-1 and TRBJ1-1; tentatively, D is TRBD1 (5 bases). CDR3 length equals 11 residues. The germline V gene encodes CDR1 DFQATT and CDR2 SNEGSKA (reference sequence). The CDR3 nucleotides are TGCAGCCCGCGGTCTACCAGGGCAGCTTTCTTT. It encodes CSPRSTRAAFF.

The sample holds a few counts of this clonotype. V is TRBV9 and J is TRBJ2-7; no reliable D call. The V and J ends lost 2 bases and 5 bases respectively, with 17 bases between them. Germline V gene lookup returns CDR1 SGDLS and CDR2 YYNGEE. CDR3 size: 15 residues. CDR3 residues: CASSVRSRAHHEQYF. The CDR3 nucleotides read TGTGCCAGCAGCGTTCGATCTAGGGCCCACCACGAGCAGTACTTC.